This T cell receptor beta chain was recorded in a study of blood T cell repertoires in COVID-19. Turning to the study itself: Some COVID-19 samples were acute and others convalescent; all came from the United States, Italy and Spain. Sources were T cells, B-cell-depleted T cells, or PBMCs; the material itself was cDNA or gDNA.

Profiling relied on immunoSEQ multiplex PCR, and the TCRdb table lists in-frame clones only, not all of them. The sample shows around 60,000 clones, around four fifths of them seen only once. Looked up from germline, CDR1 is SQVTM and CDR2 is ANQGSEA. CDR3 size: 11 residues. The V and J ends lost 8 bases and 7 bases, in that order; junction bases with no gene match: 7. Sequenced input: peripheral blood. The source of this sequence is a man aged 70 or older with acute or convalescent COVID-19. The rearrangement uses TRBV29-1 and TRBJ2-5; 7 bases are shared with TRBD2. The DNA for the CDR3 is TGCAGCACCTCCCTAGCGGCGACCCAGTACTTC. It encodes CSTSLAATQYF.